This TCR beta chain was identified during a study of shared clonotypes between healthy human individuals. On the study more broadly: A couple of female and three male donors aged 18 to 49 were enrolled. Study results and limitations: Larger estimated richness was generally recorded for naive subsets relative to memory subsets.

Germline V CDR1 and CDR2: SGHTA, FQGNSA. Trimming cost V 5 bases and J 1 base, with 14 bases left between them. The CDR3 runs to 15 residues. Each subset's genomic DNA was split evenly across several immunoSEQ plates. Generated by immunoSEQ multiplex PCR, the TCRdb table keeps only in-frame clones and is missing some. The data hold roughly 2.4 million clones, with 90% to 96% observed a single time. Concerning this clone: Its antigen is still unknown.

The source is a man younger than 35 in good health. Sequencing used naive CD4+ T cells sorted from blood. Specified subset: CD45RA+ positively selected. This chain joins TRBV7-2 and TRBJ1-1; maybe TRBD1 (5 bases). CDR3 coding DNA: TGTGCCAGCAGCCTGGCGGGACTCACGAACACTGAAGCTTTCTTT. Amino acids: CASSLAGLTNTEAFF.